This TCR beta chain was obtained from a study of T cells in Graves' hyperthyroidism and ophthalmopathy. In its sample, this clonotype was seen a few times. Its matching antigen is unknown. There were TCR beta CDR3 regions amplified from RNA transcripts. The HTBI set primed first-round TCR CDR3 RT-PCR. One entry per CDR3 protein, called by TCRdb with MiXCR from the multiplex PCR reads. The repertoire includes roughly 350,000 distinct CDR3 sequences, around 13% of them detected once, and about 37% sits in the top ten. Per germline, CDR1 LGHDT and CDR2 YNNKEL (reference sequence). This CDR3 spans 14 amino acids. V lost 4 bases and J 12 bases, leaving 16 bases between the germline ends. Diagnostic assessment was based on clinical symptoms, serum thyroxine and TRAb, thyroid ultrasound and orbital computed tomography. General study findings and limits: In the blood, most expanded thyroid clonotypes above 0.001 appeared as well. Model-based prediction identified ophthalmopathy a median approximately 6.2 months prior to its onset.

The chain uses TRBV3-1 and TRBJ1-6, with a possible D match to TRBD1 (6 bases). Sample: blood. The sequence was obtained from a middle-aged woman with Graves' ophthalmopathy. CDR3 DNA: TGTGCCAGCAGCCGAACAGGGATTCGGGAACCCCTCCACTTT. Amino acid sequence: CASSRTGIREPLHF.